A single sample is the source of the 18 T cell receptor beta chains below, sequenced in a study of blood T cell repertoires in COVID-19. Here immunoSEQ multiplex PCR was the method, and the copy in TCRdb shows in-frame clones only, minus some. The sample includes over 200,000 clones, about 76% of them seen just once. The sample consisted of PBMCs or T cells enriched from blood (not recorded which). The receptors come from a woman between 45 and 60 years old with acute COVID-19.

The chain combines TRBV27 with TRBJ2-7; TRBD1 might be the D (6 bases). Trimming left V 4 bases short and J 7 bases short, with 17 bases between. The CDR3 contains 14 residues. Germline CDR1 MNHEY, CDR2 SMNVEV (reference sequence). The CDR3 DNA reads TGTGCCAGCAGTTGGTTTCGGACAGACTCGGAGCAGTACTTC. It translates to CASSWFRTDSEQYF.

This chain connects TRBV28 to TRBJ2-4; 7 bases are shared with TRBD2. The germline V gene encodes CDR1 MDHEN and CDR2 SYDVKM. The junction had 11 bases not matched to a gene; V was cut back by 5 bases and J by 7 bases. CDR3 length equals 15 residues. This chain's CDR3 is CASSPARGSRNIQYF. The DNA of the CDR3 is TGTGCCAGCAGTCCCGCCCGCGGGAGTCGGAACATTCAGTACTTC.

This clone has more than one count but fewer than ten. This same CDR3 is encoded by further DNA sequences in the sample. The chain has TRBV13 and TRBJ2-7, with 7 bases that match TRBD2. The V gene's germline CDR1 is PRHDT and CDR2 FYEKMQ (reference sequence). Germline trimming cut 2 bases from V and 0 bases from J; bases unmatched to any gene: 1. The CDR3 sequence is 14 residues long. This CDR3 is CASSLSGTSYEQYF. The DNA for the CDR3 is TGTGCCAGCAGCTTAAGCGGGACCTCCTACGAGCAGTACTTC.

The chain couples TRBV3-1 (or the pseudogene TRBV3-2) to TRBJ2-3, with TRBD2 identical over 8 bases. V gave up 4 bases and J gave up 2 bases; unmatched junction bases: 11. The germline V gene encodes CDR1 LGHDT and CDR2 YNNKEL (reference sequence). The CDR3 is 17 amino acids. CDR3 region: CASSPPPQRGYTDTQYF. The CDR3 DNA sequence: TGTGCCAGCAGCCCACCTCCCCAGCGGGGGTACACAGATACGCAGTATTTT.

The V and J genes are TRBV5-8 and TRBJ2-3; 9 nucleotides agree with TRBD1. Germline V gene sequence: CDR1 SGHTS, CDR2 YDEGEE. The CDR3 spans 13 residues. V lost 9 bases, J lost 1 base, and 3 bases stayed unmatched. The CDR3 DNA reads as TGTGCCACCCGGGACAGGGGCACAGATACGCAGTATTTT. Its translation is CATRDRGTDTQYF.

The chain uses TRBV9 and TRBJ2-3; 7 bases align to TRBD2. With V trimmed by 2 bases and J by 3 bases, 6 bases remained unmatched. Per the germline V gene, CDR1 is SGDLS and CDR2 is YYNGEE. The CDR3 is made up of 15 amino acids. The CDR3 sequence: CASSVSGTTTDTQYF. The CDR3 nucleotides are TGTGCCAGCAGCGTCTCCGGGACTACAACAGATACGCAGTATTTT.

V is TRBV28 and J is TRBJ1-4; TRBD1 might be the D (6 bases). The V end lost 2 bases, the J end lost 7 bases, and 14 bases lay between the germline ends. The CDR3 is made up of 15 amino acids. The germline V gene encodes CDR1 MDHEN and CDR2 SYDVKM. The CDR3 loop is CASSLTTGDGEKLFF. CDR3 coding DNA: TGTGCCAGCAGTTTAACGACAGGTGACGGTGAAAAACTGTTTTTT.

The chain is built from TRBV9 and TRBJ2-3; tentatively, D is TRBD2 (6 bases). The germline V gene encodes CDR1 SGDLS and CDR2 YYNGEE. Trimming removed 5 bases from V and 0 bases from J, with 19 bases in between. CDR3 length: 17 residues. The CDR3 region is CASSSGPSPGSTDTQYF. The CDR3 DNA follows: TGTGCCAGCAGTAGCGGACCGTCTCCGGGGAGCACAGATACGCAGTATTTT.

V gene TRBV14 combines with J gene TRBJ1-6, with 7 bases fitting TRBD1. There are 15 residues in the CDR3. The trim removed 4 bases at V and 8 bases at J, leaving 8 bases unmatched. The germline V gene encodes CDR1 SGHDN and CDR2 FVKESK. The chain's CDR3 is CASSRTTGNYSPLHF. CDR3 coding DNA: TGTGCCAGCAGCCGGACGACAGGGAACTATTCACCCCTCCACTTT.

The chain carries TRBV11-1 and TRBJ1-5, with a tentative D call TRBD1 (6 bases). With 5 bases removed from V and 4 bases from J, the gap between germline ends came to 9 bases. Germline V gives CDR1 SGHAT, CDR2 FQDESV (reference sequence). The CDR3 covers 13 residues. CDR3 bases: TGTGCCAGCAGCCAGGACAGAAATCAGCCCCAGCATTTT. Protein: CASSQDRNQPQHF. The variable domain in full, completed from reference TRBV11-1 and TRBJ1-5, reads EAEVAQSPRYKITEKSQAVAFWCDPISGHATLYWYRQILGQGPELLVQFQDESVVDDSQLPKDRFSAERLKGVDSTLKIQPAELGDSAMYLCASSQDRNQPQHFGDGTRLSIL.

The chain uses TRBV7-8 and TRBJ1-4, with 7 bases aligning to TRBD1. Germline V gene data show CDR1 as SGHVS and CDR2 as FQNEAQ. The CDR3 has 15 residues. V lost 6 bases to trimming and J lost 3 bases; unmatched junction nucleotides: 7. The CDR3: CASRESTGANEKLFF. CDR3 sequence (DNA): TGTGCCAGCAGGGAATCAACAGGGGCTAATGAAAAACTGTTTTTT.

This clone was picked up one time. The V and J genes are TRBV4-3 and TRBJ2-6; D possibly corresponds to TRBD2 (6 bases). Trimming left V 2 bases short and J 0 bases short, with 14 bases between. Germline V gene data show CDR1 as LGHNA and CDR2 as YSLEER. This CDR3 has 18 amino acids. CDR3: CASSQLRGSPSGANVLTF. The CDR3 bases are TGCGCCAGCAGCCAACTCCGGGGGAGCCCCTCTGGGGCCAACGTCCTGACTTTC.

The gene calls are TRBV28 and TRBJ2-3; 11 bases are a match to TRBD2. The V and J ends lost 8 bases and 5 bases, in that order; junction bases with no gene match: 3. Germline CDR1 MDHEN, CDR2 SYDVKM. The CDR3 runs 13 residues. CDR3 coding DNA: TGTGCCAGCTTAGCGGGAGGGTTAGATACGCAGTATTTT. Translation: CASLAGGLDTQYF. Combining the CDR3 with reference TRBV28 and TRBJ2-3 gives the whole variable domain DVKVTQSSRYLVKRTGEKVFLECVQDMDHENMFWYRQDPGLGLRLIYFSYDVKMKEKGDIPEGYSVSREKKERFSLILESASTNQTSMYLCASLAGGLDTQYFGPGTRLTVL.

The rearrangement links TRBV9 to TRBJ2-2; D might be TRBD1 (6 bases). The CDR3 has 17 residues. Looked up from germline, CDR1 is SGDLS and CDR2 is YYNGEE. V lost 1 base and J lost 2, with 15 bases in between. Here the CDR3 DNA reads TGTGCCAGCAGCGTAAGTTTTGGGACAAGAAACACCGGGGAGCTGTTTTTT. This translates into CASSVSFGTRNTGELFF.

This clone has just a few counts. J is TRBJ2-2 and V is TRBV7-8, with 14 bases fitting TRBD2. Germline V CDR1 and CDR2: SGHVS, FQNEAQ. This CDR3 has 18 amino acids. V lost 5 bases, J lost 2 bases, and 7 bases stayed unmatched. Here the CDR3 DNA reads TGTGCCAGCAGCGCCGGGACTAGCGGGGGACTAAACACCGGGGAGCTGTTTTTT. As protein: CASSAGTSGGLNTGELFF.

The chain links TRBV4-2 to TRBJ2-1, with 12 bases lining up with TRBD2. Germline V gene sequence: CDR1 LGHNA, CDR2 YNFKEQ. The CDR3 spans 17 residues. V was pared by 4 bases and J by 9 bases, with 13 bases of the junction left unmatched. CDR3 loop: CASSPPPSSGRVGEQFF. The DNA of the CDR3 is TGTGCCAGCAGCCCCCCCCCGTCTAGCGGGAGGGTAGGTGAGCAGTTCTTC.

The chain links TRBV11-3 to TRBJ2-7; D might be TRBD1 (5 bases). The V end lost 5 bases, the J end lost 0 bases, and 14 bases lay between the germline ends. The CDR3 has 15 residues. Germline V gene lookup returns CDR1 SGHNT and CDR2 YENEEA. The CDR3 coding sequence is TGTGCCAGCAGCGCGGACACAACCCTCTCCTACGAGCAGTACTTC. It translates to CASSADTTLSYEQYF. Combining the CDR3 with reference TRBV11-3 and TRBJ2-7 gives the whole variable domain EAGVVQSPRYKIIEKKQPVAFWCNPISGHNTLYWYLQNLGQGPELLIRYENEEAVDDSQLPKDRFSAERLKGVDSTLKIQPAELGDSAVYLCASSADTTLSYEQYFGPGTRLTVT.

This clone was picked up one time. This rearrangement joins TRBV6-5 to TRBJ1-1; D gene uncertain. CDR1 is MNHEY, CDR2 SVGAGI, per germline. The CDR3 has 13 residues. Trimming cost V 5 bases and J 5 bases, with 12 bases left between them. CDR3: CASSPRGPTEAFF. The DNA for the CDR3 is TGTGCCAGCAGTCCCCGCGGGCCGACTGAAGCTTTCTTT.